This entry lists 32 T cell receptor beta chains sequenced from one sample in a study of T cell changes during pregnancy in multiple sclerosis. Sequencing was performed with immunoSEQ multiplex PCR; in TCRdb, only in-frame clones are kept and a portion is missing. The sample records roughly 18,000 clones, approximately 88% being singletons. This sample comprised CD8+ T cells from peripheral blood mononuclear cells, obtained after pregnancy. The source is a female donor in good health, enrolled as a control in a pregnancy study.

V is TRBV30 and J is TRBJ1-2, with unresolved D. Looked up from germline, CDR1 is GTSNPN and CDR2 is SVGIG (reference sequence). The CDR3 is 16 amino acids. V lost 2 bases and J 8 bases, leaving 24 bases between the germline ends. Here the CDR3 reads CAWSLVGGVSLLGYTF. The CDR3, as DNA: TGTGCCTGGAGTCTGGTCGGCGGGGTGAGCCTTCTGGGCTACACCTTC.

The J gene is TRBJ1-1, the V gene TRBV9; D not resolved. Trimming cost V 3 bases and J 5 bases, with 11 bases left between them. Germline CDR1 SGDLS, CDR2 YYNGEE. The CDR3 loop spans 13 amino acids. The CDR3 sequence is CASSEGGWTEAFF. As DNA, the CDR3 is TGTGCCAGCAGCGAAGGAGGGTGGACTGAAGCTTTCTTT.

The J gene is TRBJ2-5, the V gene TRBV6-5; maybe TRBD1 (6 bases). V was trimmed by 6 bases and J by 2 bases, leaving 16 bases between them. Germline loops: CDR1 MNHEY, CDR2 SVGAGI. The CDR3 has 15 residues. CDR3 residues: CASSLSGQIQETQYF. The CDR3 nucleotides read TGTGCCAGCAGCCTGTCGGGACAAATTCAAGAGACCCAGTACTTC.

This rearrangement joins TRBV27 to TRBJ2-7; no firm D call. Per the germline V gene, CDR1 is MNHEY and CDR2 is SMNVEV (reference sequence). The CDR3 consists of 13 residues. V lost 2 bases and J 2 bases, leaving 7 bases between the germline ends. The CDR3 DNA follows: TGTGCCAGCAGTTTAAGCGTCACCTACGAGCAGTACTTC. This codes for CASSLSVTYEQYF.

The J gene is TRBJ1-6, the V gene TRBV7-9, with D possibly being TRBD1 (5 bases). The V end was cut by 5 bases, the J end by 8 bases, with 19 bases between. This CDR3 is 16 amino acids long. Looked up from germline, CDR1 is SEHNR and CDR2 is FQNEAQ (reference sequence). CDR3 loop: CASSPGHPSGDSPLHF. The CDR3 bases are TGTGCCAGCAGCCCCGGACACCCCAGTGGGGATTCACCCCTCCACTTT.

The CDR3 is CASSLARTEFNYGYTF. The CDR3 DNA reads TGTGCCAGCAGCTTAGCACGGACAGAATTTAACTATGGCTACACCTTC. This chain joins TRBV7-9 and TRBJ1-2; tentatively, D is TRBD1 (6 bases). The CDR3 runs to 16 residues. Germline V lookup: CDR1 SEHNR, CDR2 FQNEAQ (reference sequence). The V and J ends lost 0 bases and 1 base respectively, with 12 bases between them.

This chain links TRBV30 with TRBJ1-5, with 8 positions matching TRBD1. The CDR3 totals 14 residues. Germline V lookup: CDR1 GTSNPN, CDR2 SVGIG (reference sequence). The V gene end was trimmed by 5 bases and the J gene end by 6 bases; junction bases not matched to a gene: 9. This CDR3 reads CAWAPGQGLQPQHF. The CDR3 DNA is TGTGCCTGGGCCCCCGGACAGGGACTTCAGCCCCAGCATTTT.

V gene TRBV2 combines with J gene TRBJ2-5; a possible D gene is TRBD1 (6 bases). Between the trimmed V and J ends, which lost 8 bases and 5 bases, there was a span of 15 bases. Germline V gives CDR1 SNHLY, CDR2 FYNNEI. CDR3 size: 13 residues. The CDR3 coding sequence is TGTGCCAGCTGGGGGCTAGCCGTCGAGACCCAGTACTTC. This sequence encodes CASWGLAVETQYF.

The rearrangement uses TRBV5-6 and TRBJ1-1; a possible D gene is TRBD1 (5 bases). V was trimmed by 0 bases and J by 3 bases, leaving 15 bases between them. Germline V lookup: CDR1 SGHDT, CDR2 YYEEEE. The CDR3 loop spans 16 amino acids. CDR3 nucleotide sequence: TGTGCCAGCAGCTTGGACTCAGGGATGTCGGACACTGAAGCTTTCTTT. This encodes CASSLDSGMSDTEAFF.

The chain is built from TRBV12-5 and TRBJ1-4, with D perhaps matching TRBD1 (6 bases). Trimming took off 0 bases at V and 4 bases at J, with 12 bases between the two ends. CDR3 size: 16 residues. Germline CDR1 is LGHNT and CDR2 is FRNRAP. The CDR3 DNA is TGTGCTAGTGGTTTGGTACAAGGACAGCTTAATGAAAAACTGTTTTTT. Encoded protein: CASGLVQGQLNEKLFF. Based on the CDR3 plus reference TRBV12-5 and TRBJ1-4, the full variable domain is DARVTQTPRHKVTEMGQEVTMRCQPILGHNTVFWYRQTMMQGLELLAYFRNRAPLDDSGMPKDRFSAEMPDATLATLKIQPSEPRDSAVYFCASGLVQGQLNEKLFFGSGTQLSVL.

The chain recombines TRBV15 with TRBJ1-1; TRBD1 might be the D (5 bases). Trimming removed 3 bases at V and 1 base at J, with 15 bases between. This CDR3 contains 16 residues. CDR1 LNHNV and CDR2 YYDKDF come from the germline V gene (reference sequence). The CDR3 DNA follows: TGTGCCACCAGCAGGGGGCGGGGAACGGCGAACACTGAAGCTTTCTTT. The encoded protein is CATSRGRGTANTEAFF.

The CDR3 spells CASSSLDRSSGNTIYF. The CDR3 DNA is TGTGCCAGCAGCTCCCTGGACAGGAGCTCTGGAAACACCATATATTTT. The chain joins TRBV6-6 to TRBJ1-3; 7 bases align to TRBD1. The CDR3 contains 16 residues. Per germline, CDR1 MNHNY and CDR2 SVGAGI (reference sequence). V was clipped by 6 bases and J by 0 bases; unmatched bases: 8.

CDR3 bases: TGTGCCAGCAGATTGCAGGGGCAATACACAGATACGCAGTATTTT. It yields the protein CASRLQGQYTDTQYF. The chain couples TRBV27 to TRBJ2-3; a possible D gene is TRBD1 (6 bases). CDR3 length: 15 residues. CDR1 MNHEY and CDR2 SMNVEV come from the germline V gene (reference sequence). Trimming cost V 6 bases and J 2 bases, with 15 bases left between them.

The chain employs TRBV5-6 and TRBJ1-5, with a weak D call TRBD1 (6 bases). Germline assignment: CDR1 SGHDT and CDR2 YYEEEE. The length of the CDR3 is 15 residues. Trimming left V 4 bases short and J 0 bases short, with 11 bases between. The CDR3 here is CASSPTGDSNQPQHF. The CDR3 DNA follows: TGTGCCAGCAGCCCGACAGGAGATAGCAATCAGCCCCAGCATTTT.

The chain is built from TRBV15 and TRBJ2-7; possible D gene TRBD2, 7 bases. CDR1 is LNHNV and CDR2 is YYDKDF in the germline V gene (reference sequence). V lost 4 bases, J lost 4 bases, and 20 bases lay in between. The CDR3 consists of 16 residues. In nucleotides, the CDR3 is TGTGCCACCAGCAAGACCGAGGGGGGGGGTTTGTACGAGCAGTACTTC. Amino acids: CATSKTEGGGLYEQYF. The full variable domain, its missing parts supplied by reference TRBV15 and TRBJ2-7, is DAMVIQNPRYQVTQFGKPVTLSCSQTLNHNVMYWYQQKSSQAPKLLFHYYDKDFNNEADTPDNFQSRRPNTSFCFLDIRSPGLGDTAMYLCATSKTEGGGLYEQYFGPGTRLTVT.

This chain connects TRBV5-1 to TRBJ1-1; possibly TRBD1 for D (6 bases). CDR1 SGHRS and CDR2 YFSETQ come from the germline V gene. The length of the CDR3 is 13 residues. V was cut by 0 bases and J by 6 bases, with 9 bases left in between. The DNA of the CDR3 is TGCGCCAGCAGCTTGGCGCAGGGGTCTGAAGCTTTCTTT. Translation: CASSLAQGSEAFF.

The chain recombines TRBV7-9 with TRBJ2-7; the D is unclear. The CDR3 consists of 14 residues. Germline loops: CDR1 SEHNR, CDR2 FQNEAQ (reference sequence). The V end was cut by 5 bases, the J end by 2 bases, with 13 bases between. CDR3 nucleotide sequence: TGTGCCAGCAGCCCCGAGGCGCTGCCCTACGAGCAGTACTTC. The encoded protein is CASSPEALPYEQYF.

This CDR3 is CASSQDLTASGTYEQYF. As DNA, the CDR3 is TGCGCCAGCAGCCAAGATCTAACGGCTAGCGGAACCTACGAGCAGTACTTC. This chain connects TRBV4-3 to TRBJ2-7; 7 nucleotides match TRBD2. The CDR3 has 17 amino acids. The trim removed 0 bases at V and 2 bases at J, leaving 10 bases unmatched. Germline V gene sequence: CDR1 LGHNA, CDR2 YSLEER.

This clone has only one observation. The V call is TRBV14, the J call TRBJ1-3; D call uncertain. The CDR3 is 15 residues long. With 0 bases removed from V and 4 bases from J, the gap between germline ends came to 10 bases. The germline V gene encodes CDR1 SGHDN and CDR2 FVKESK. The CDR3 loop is CASSQDSTSGNTIYF. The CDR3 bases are TGTGCCAGCAGCCAAGATTCTACCTCGGGAAACACCATATATTTT.

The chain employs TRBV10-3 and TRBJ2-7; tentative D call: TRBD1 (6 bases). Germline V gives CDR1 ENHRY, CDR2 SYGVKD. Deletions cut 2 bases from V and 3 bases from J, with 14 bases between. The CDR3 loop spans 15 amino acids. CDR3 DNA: TGTGCCATCAGTGAGCAAGTGGGGGCCGACTACGAGCAGTACTTC. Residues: CAISEQVGADYEQYF.

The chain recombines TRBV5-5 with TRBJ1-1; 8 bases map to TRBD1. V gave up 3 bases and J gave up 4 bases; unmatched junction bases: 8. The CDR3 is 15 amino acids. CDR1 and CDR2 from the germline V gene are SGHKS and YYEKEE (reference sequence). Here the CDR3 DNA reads TGTGCCAGCAGCTCCGACAGGGGCCCGAGCACTGAAGCTTTCTTT. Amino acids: CASSSDRGPSTEAFF.

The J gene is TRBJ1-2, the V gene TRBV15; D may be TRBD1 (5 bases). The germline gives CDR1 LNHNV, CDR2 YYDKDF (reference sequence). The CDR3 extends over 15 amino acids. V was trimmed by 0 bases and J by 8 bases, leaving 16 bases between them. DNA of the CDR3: TGTGCCACCAGCAGAGATGCGGAGGGGCTAGGCGGCTACACCTTC. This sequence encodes CATSRDAEGLGGYTF.

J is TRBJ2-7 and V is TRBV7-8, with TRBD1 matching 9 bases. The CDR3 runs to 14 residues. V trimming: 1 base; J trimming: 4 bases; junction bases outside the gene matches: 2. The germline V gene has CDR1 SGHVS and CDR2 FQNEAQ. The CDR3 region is CASSLVGTGYEQYF. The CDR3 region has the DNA TGTGCCAGCAGCTTAGTTGGGACAGGGTACGAGCAGTACTTC.

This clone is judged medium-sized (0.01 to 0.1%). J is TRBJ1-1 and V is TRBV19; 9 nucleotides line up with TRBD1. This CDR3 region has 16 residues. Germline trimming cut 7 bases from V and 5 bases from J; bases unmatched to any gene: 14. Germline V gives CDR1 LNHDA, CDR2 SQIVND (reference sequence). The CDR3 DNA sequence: TGTGCCAGTATCATTTCCCCGGGACAGGGAAGAACTGAAGCTTTCTTT. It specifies CASIISPGQGRTEAFF.

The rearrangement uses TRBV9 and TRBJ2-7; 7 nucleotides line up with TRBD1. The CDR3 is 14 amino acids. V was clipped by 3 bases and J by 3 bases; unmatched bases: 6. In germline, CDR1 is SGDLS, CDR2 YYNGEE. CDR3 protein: CASSEDRTNYEQYF. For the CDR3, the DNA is TGTGCCAGCAGCGAGGACAGGACCAACTACGAGCAGTACTTC.

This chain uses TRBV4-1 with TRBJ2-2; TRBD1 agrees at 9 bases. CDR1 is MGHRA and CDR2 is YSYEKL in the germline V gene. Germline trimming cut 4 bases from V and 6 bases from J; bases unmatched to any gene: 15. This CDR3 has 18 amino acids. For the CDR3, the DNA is TGCGCCAGCAGCCTTTTCTGGGACAGGGTTAATGGTGCCGGGGAGCTGTTTTTT. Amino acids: CASSLFWDRVNGAGELFF.

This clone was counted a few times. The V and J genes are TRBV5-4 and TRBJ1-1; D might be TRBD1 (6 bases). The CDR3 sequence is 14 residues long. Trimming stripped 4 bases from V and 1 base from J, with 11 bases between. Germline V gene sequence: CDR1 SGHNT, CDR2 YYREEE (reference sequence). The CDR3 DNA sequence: TGTGCCAGCAGCCAATGGGGGCCGAACACTGAAGCTTTCTTT. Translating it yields CASSQWGPNTEAFF. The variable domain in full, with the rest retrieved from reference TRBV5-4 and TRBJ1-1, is ETGVTQSPTHLIKTRGQQVTLRCSSQSGHNTVSWYQQALGQGPQFIFQYYREEENGRGNFPPRFSGLQFPNYSSELNVNALELDDSALYLCASSQWGPNTEAFFGQGTRLTVV.

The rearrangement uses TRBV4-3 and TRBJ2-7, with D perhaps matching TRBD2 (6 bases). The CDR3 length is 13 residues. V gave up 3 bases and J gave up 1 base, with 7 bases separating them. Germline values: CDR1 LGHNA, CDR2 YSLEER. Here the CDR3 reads CASSQAGSYEQYF. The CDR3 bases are TGCGCCAGCAGCCAGGCGGGGTCCTACGAGCAGTACTTC.

The CDR3 sequence is CASSYSGGGPDTQYF. The CDR3, as DNA: TGTGCCAGCAGTTACTCGGGGGGGGGCCCAGATACGCAGTATTTT. The chain links TRBV6-5 to TRBJ2-3, with D possibly matching TRBD2 (7 bases). The CDR3 loop spans 15 amino acids. V gave up 0 bases and J gave up 4 bases, with 11 bases separating them. Germline V gene sequence: CDR1 MNHEY, CDR2 SVGAGI.

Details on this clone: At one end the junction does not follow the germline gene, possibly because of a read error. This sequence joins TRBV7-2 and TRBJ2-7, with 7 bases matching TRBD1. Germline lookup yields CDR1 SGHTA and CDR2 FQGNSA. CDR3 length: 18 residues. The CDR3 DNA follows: TGTGCCGGCAGCTTATTTCCCTCTCAGGGGGTTCTAACCTACGAGCAGTACTTC. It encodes CAGSLFPSQGVLTYEQYF.

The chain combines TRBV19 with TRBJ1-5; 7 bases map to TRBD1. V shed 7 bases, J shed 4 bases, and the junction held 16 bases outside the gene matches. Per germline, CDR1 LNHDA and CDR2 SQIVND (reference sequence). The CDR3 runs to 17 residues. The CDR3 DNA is TGTGCCAGTAAACGGGACAGAGGTTTTGCGGGGAATCAGCCCCAGCATTTT. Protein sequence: CASKRDRGFAGNQPQHF.

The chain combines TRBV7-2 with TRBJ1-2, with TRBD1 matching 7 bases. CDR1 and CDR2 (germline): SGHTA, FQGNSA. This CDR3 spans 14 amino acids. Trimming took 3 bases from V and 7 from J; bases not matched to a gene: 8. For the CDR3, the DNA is TGTGCCAGCAGCTTCGGGACAGATTCGGGTGGCTACACCTTC. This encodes CASSFGTDSGGYTF.